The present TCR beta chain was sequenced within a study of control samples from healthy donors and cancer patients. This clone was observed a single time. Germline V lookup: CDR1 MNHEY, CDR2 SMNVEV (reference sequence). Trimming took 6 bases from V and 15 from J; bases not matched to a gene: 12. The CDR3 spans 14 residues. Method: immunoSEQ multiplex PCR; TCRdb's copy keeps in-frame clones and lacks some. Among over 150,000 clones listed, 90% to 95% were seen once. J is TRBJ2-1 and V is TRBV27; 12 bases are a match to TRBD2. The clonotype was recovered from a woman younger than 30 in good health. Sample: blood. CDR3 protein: CASRRLAGAGNTFF. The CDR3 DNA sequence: TGTGCCAGCAGAAGACTAGCGGGAGCCGGGAATACGTTCTTC.